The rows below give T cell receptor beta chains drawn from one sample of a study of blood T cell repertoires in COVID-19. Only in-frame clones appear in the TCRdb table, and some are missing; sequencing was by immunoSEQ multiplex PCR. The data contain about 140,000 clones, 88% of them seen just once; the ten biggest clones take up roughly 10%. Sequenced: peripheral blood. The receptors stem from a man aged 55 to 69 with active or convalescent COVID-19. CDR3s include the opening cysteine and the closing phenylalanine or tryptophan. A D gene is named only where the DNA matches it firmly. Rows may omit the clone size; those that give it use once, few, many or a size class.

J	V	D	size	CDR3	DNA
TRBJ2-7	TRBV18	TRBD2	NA	CASSLGLAGGRTYEQYF	TGTGCCAGCTCACTGGGTTTGGCGGGAGGGCGGACCTACGAGCAGTACTTC
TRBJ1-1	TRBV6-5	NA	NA	CASRKDSMNTEAFF	TGTGCCAGCAGGAAAGACTCCATGAACACTGAAGCTTTCTTT
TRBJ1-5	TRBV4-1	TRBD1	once	CASSQGTGASNQPQHF	TGCGCCAGCAGCCAAGGTACAGGGGCCAGCAATCAGCCCCAGCATTTT
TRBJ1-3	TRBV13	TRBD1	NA	CASSNRDRNSGNTIYF	TGTGCCAGCAGCAACCGGGACAGGAACTCTGGAAACACCATATATTTT
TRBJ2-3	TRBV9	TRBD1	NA	CASSGLDRVNSDTQYF	TGTGCCAGCAGCGGGTTGGACAGGGTAAATTCGGATACGCAGTATTTT
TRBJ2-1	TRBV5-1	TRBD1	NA	CASSLGQGSYNEQFF	TGCGCCAGCAGCTTGGGACAGGGTTCCTACAATGAGCAGTTCTTC
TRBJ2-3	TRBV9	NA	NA	CASSVTGLAPDTQYF	TGTGCCAGCAGCGTAACCGGGCTAGCCCCGGATACGCAGTATTTT
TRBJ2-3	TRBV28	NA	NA	CASSLGGGRDTQYF	TGTGCCAGCAGTTTAGGGGGAGGCAGAGATACGCAGTATTTT
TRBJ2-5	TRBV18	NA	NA	CASSPTRQETQYF	TGTGCCAGCTCTCCCACACGTCAAGAGACCCAGTACTTC
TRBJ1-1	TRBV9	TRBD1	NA	CASSAGQGWTEAFF	TGTGCCAGCAGCGCTGGACAGGGGTGGACTGAAGCTTTCTTT
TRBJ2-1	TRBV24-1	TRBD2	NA	CATSDQRERYEQFF	TGTGCCACCAGTGACCAGCGGGAGCGGTATGAGCAGTTCTTC
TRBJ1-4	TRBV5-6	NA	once	CASSSQDGANEKLFF	TGTGCCAGCAGCTCTCAGGACGGGGCTAATGAAAAACTGTTTTTT
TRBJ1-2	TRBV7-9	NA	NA	CASSRDIYGYTF	TGTGCCAGCAGCCGGGACATCTATGGCTACACCTTC
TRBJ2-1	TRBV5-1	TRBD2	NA	CASSLGLAGGSTYNEQFF	TGCGCCAGCAGCTTGGGACTAGCGGGAGGATCCACCTACAATGAGCAGTTCTTC
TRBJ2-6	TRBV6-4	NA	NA	CASSGTGHSGANVLTF	TGTGCCAGCAGTGGCACAGGCCACTCTGGGGCCAACGTCCTGACTTTC
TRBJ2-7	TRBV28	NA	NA	CASSSNSGGASYEQYF	TGTGCCAGCAGTTCCAACTCCGGGGGTGCTAGCTACGAGCAGTACTTC
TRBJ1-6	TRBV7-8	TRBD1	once	CASSPGQSNSPLHF	TGTGCCAGCAGCCCGGGACAGTCAAATTCACCCCTCCACTTT
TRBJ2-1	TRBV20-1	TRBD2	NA	CSASSLAVNNEQFF	TGCAGTGCTAGTTCCCTAGCGGTAAACAATGAGCAGTTCTTC
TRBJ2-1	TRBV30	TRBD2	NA	CAWSASAGFLNEQFF	TGTGCCTGGAGCGCATCAGCGGGATTTCTCAATGAGCAGTTCTTC
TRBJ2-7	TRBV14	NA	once	CASSQDVGAYEQYF	TGTGCCAGCAGCCAAGATGTGGGAGCCTACGAGCAGTACTTC
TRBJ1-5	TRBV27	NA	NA	CASSLQASGGQPQHF	TGTGCCAGCAGTTTACAGGCCTCCGGAGGGCAGCCCCAGCATTTT
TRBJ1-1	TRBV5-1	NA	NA	CASSRGQRGEAFF	TGCGCCAGCAGTCGTGGACAGCGAGGTGAAGCTTTCTTT
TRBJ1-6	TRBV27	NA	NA	CASSFRGRGNNSPLHF	TGTGCCAGCAGTTTCCGGGGCAGGGGAAATAATTCACCCCTCCACTTT
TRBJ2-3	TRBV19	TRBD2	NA	CASSIRLAGETDTQYF	TGTGCCAGTAGTATAAGGCTAGCGGGAGAGACAGATACGCAGTATTTT
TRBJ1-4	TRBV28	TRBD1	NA	CASSLMTGGKEKLFF	TGTGCCAGCAGTTTAATGACAGGGGGCAAGGAAAAACTGTTTTTT
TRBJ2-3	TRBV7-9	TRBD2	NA	CASSPRTSGKTDTQYF	TGTGCCAGCAGCCCCCGGACTAGCGGGAAGACAGATACGCAGTATTTT
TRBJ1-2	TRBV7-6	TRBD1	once	CASSPGQGGYGYTF	TGTGCCAGCAGCCCCGGACAGGGCGGCTATGGCTACACCTTC
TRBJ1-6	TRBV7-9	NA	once	CASSPGDISPLHF	TGTGCCAGCAGCCCCGGGGACATCTCACCCCTCCACTTT
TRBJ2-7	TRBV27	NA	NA	CASRSSGQGRTYEQYF	TGTGCCAGCAGATCTTCCGGGCAGGGTAGAACCTACGAGCAGTACTTC
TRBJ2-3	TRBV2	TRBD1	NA	CASSASRGLQDTQYF	TGTGCCAGCAGTGCCTCCAGGGGGCTACAAGATACGCAGTATTTT
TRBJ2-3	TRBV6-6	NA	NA	CASQGSSGKNTDTQYF	TGTGCCAGCCAGGGGTCTAGCGGAAAAAACACAGATACGCAGTATTTT
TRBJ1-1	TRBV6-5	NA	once	CASSPGTDYTEAFF	TGTGCCAGCAGTCCCGGGACTGATTACACTGAAGCTTTCTTT
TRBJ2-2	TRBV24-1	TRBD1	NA	CATGQGNTGELFF	TGTGCCACCGGACAGGGGAACACCGGGGAGCTGTTTTTT
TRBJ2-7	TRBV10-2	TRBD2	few	CASSEGGAGVGYEQYF	TGCGCCAGCAGTGAAGGAGGAGCGGGAGTGGGCTACGAGCAGTACTTC
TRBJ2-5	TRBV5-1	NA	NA	CASSLARNQETQYF	TGCGCCAGCAGCTTGGCTAGGAACCAAGAGACCCAGTACTTC
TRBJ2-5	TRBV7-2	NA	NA	CASSLDGAGMAQYF	TGTGCCAGCAGCTTAGATGGAGCCGGGATGGCCCAGTACTTC
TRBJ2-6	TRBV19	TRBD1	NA	CASRRQGGSGANVLTF	TGTGCCAGTAGAAGACAGGGTGGCTCTGGGGCCAACGTCCTGACTTTC
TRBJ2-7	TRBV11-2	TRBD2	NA	CASRWTSGFYEQYF	TGTGCCAGCAGGTGGACTAGCGGGTTCTACGAGCAGTACTTC
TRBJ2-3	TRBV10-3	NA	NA	CAISGRTASTDTQYF	TGTGCCATCAGTGGGAGGACAGCTAGCACAGATACGCAGTATTTT
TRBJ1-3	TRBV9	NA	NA	CASSVGPGKSSGNTIYF	TGTGCCAGCAGCGTAGGGCCGGGGAAATCTTCTGGAAACACCATATATTTT
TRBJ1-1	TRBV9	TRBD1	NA	CASSVGLADRGVDTEAFF	TGTGCCAGCAGCGTAGGTCTCGCGGACAGGGGGGTAGACACTGAAGCTTTCTTT
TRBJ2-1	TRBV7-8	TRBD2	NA	CASIPGQVDSPGLADNEQFF	TGTGCCAGCATTCCGGGGCAGGTCGACAGTCCGGGACTAGCGGACAATGAGCAGTTCTTC
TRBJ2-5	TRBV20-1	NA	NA	CSASGGRGETQYF	TGCAGTGCTAGTGGGGGCAGGGGAGAGACCCAGTACTTC
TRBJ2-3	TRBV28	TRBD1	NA	CASSPKTGLKQFTDTQYF	TGTGCCAGCAGTCCGAAGACAGGGCTAAAGCAGTTTACAGATACGCAGTATTTT
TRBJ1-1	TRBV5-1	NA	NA	CASSFGGRNTEAFF	TGCGCCAGCAGCTTCGGGGGTAGGAACACTGAAGCTTTCTTT
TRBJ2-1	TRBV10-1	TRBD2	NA	CASRLAGGPNEQFF	TGCGCCAGCAGGCTAGCGGGAGGGCCCAATGAGCAGTTCTTC
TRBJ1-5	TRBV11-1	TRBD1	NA	CASSVSGGPGQPQHF	TGTGCCAGCAGCGTTTCAGGGGGCCCGGGTCAGCCCCAGCATTTT
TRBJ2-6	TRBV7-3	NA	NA	CASSLRDGANVLTF	TGTGCCAGCAGCTTGAGAGATGGGGCCAACGTCCTGACTTTC
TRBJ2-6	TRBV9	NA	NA	CASSVSGRRGANVLTF	TGTGCCAGCAGCGTCTCGGGGAGACGTGGGGCCAACGTCCTGACTTTC
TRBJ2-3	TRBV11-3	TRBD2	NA	CASSSGLAGDTQYF	TGTGCCAGCAGCTCGGGACTAGCCGGAGATACGCAGTATTTT
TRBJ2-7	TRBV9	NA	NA	CASSVDRETRHEQYF	TGTGCCAGCAGCGTCGACCGGGAAACTCGCCACGAGCAGTACTTC
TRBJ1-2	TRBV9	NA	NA	CASSASNNYGYTF	TGTGCCAGCAGCGCCAGTAACAACTATGGCTACACCTTC
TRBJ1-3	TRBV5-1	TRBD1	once	CASSLDRGEGNTIYF	TGCGCCAGCAGCTTGGACAGGGGTGAAGGAAACACCATATATTTT
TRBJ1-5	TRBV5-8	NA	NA	CASSPLPNRQGNQPQHF	TGTGCCAGCAGCCCTCTCCCCAATAGACAAGGCAATCAGCCCCAGCATTTT
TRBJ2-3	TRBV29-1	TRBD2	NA	CSVGWTSLTSTDTQYF	TGCAGCGTTGGGTGGACTAGCTTGACTAGCACAGATACGCAGTATTTT
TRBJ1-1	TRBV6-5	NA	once	CASSSAMANTEAFF	TGTGCCAGCAGTTCAGCGATGGCGAACACTGAAGCTTTCTTT